The sequence of this T cell receptor (beta chain) was determined in a study of blood T cell repertoires in COVID-19. Study background: Sites across the United States, Italy and Spain contributed samples from acute and convalescent COVID-19. T cells, B-cell-depleted T cells, or PBMCs provided the cDNA or gDNA that served as material.

In the original workflow: Counts of nucleated cells, estimated from reference gene primer amplification, were obtained. Assay used: immunoSEQ multiplex PCR; TCRdb lists only in-frame clones, some missing. V and J calls and clone size are given by that table; D and trimming were obtained from the DNA. The table records about 140,000 clones, approximately 88% of them present only once. This TCR derives from a human donor in a cohort sampled during active COVID-19. The sample consisted of peripheral blood.

CDR3 region: CASSPHQGRTEAFF. In DNA, the CDR3 is TGTGCCAGCAGCCCACACCAGGGTCGAACTGAAGCTTTCTTT. V gene TRBV11-2 combines with J gene TRBJ1-1, with D maybe TRBD1 (5 bases). Germline loops: CDR1 SGHAT, CDR2 FQNNGV. V gave up 5 bases and J gave up 5 bases, with 15 bases separating them. The CDR3 totals 14 residues.